A selection of T cell receptor beta chains follows, all from one sample in a study of patients and donors after allogeneic stem cell transplantation. TCRdb analysed the RT-PCR reads with MiXCR anew, one entry per CDR3 protein. There are around 90,000 distinct CDR3 sequences in the sample; roughly 43% occur only once, and 60% to 65% lies in the top ten. The sample consisted of blood, either unsorted or a sorted T cell fraction (not recorded which). These receptors originate from a human donor who was either an allogeneic HSCT recipient or a stem cell or donor lymphocyte infusion donor (not recorded which). It is not recorded whose cells these are; they may come from a transplant donor. Both conserved end residues are part of each CDR3. A D gene is named only where the DNA matches it firmly. The listing skips clone size in some rows; elsewhere it reads once, few, many or a size class.

v_gene	j_gene	d_gene	len	abundance	CDR3aa	CDR3nt
TRBV6-5	TRBJ1-2	.	14	few	CASFGLAGLYGYTF	TGTGCCAGCTTTGGTTTGGCAGGCCTCTATGGCTACACCTTC
TRBV29-1	TRBJ2-5	.	10	.	CSVVTGTQYF	TGCAGCGTGGTGACCGGGACCCAGTACTTC
TRBV18	TRBJ1-5	.	18	few	CASSPALLGRGGNQPQHF	TGTGCCAGCTCACCAGCGTTGCTGGGGCGCGGAGGCAATCAGCCCCAGCATTTT
TRBV25-1	TRBJ1-5	.	12	few	CASRKSNQPQHF	TGTGCCAGCAGGAAAAGCAATCAGCCCCAGCATTTT
TRBV18	TRBJ2-3	TRBD2	16	.	CASSTSAGGFTDTQYF	TGTGCCAGCTCAACCTCAGCGGGAGGCTTCACAGATACGCAGTATTTT
TRBV29-1	TRBJ1-3	TRBD1	13	.	CSGVRDSLNTIYF	TGCAGCGGGGTCCGGGACAGCTTAAACACCATATATTTT
TRBV25-1	TRBJ1-2	.	14	few	CASSATTGYFGYTF	TGTGCCAGCAGTGCCACGACAGGATACTTTGGCTACACCTTC
TRBV6-5	TRBJ1-5	.	14	few	CASSNSGVNQPQHF	TGTGCCAGCAGCAATTCGGGGGTCAATCAGCCCCAGCATTTT
TRBV28	TRBJ2-3	TRBD2	16	.	CASSWGLAGRTDTQYF	TGTGCCAGCAGCTGGGGACTAGCGGGCCGCACAGATACGCAGTATTTT
TRBV30	TRBJ1-1	.	12	.	CARWRLNTEAFF	TGTGCCCGGTGGAGGCTGAACACTGAAGCTTTCTTT
TRBV11-2	TRBJ2-3	.	14	.	CASTRPGAPDTQYF	TGTGCCAGCACCCGTCCAGGGGCCCCAGATACGCAGTATTTT
TRBV5-6	TRBJ1-1	.	13	few	CASSLVSALKAFF	TGTGCCAGCAGCTTGGTGTCAGCCCTTAAAGCTTTCTTT
TRBV27	TRBJ1-5	.	15	.	CASSSMGPVLQPQHF	TGTGCCAGCAGTTCAATGGGGCCTGTGCTTCAGCCCCAGCATTTT
TRBV7-9	TRBJ1-1	.	12	.	CASSQYNTEAFF	TGTGCCAGCAGCCAGTATAACACTGAAGCTTTCTTT
TRBV7-9	TRBJ1-2	.	12	.	CASSSGSYGYTF	TGTGCCAGCAGCTCCGGCTCCTATGGCTACACCTTC
TRBV20-1	TRBJ1-4	TRBD1	15	.	CSARVTGGTNEKLFF	TGCAGTGCTAGAGTGACAGGGGGAACTAATGAAAAACTGTTTTTT
TRBV7-3	TRBJ1-2	.	13	.	CASSLSGQYGYTF	TGTGCCAGCAGCTTATCTGGGCAGTATGGCTACACCTTC
TRBV12-3/TRBV12-4	TRBJ1-2	.	13	.	CAAGDSSFYGYTF	TGTGCCGCAGGGGATTCCTCCTTCTATGGCTACACCTTC
TRBV29-1	TRBJ1-2	.	14	few	CSVEGPWGVYGYTF	TGCAGCGTTGAAGGGCCTTGGGGCGTCTATGGCTACACCTTC
TRBV7-9	TRBJ1-1	.	14	.	CASSLRTGETEAFF	TGTGCCAGCAGCTTAAGGACCGGGGAGACTGAAGCTTTCTTT
TRBV10-3	TRBJ1-1	.	16	.	CAISALGVEPNTEAFF	TGTGCCATCAGTGCATTGGGGGTAGAGCCGAACACTGAAGCTTTCTTT
TRBV28	TRBJ1-2	.	14	many	CASSTPEGTGGYTF	TGTGCCAGCAGTACCCCGGAGGGGACCGGAGGCTACACCTTC
TRBV28	TRBJ1-1	TRBD1	13	few	CASSGTVNTEAFF	TGTGCCAGCAGCGGGACAGTAAACACTGAAGCTTTCTTT
TRBV3-1	TRBJ1-1	.	14	.	CASSPAGAGTEAFF	TGTGCCAGCAGCCCTGCAGGGGCGGGCACTGAAGCTTTCTTT